The 26 T cell receptor beta chains below all came from one sample that was sequenced in a study of T cell changes during pregnancy in multiple sclerosis. This table comes from immunoSEQ multiplex PCR, and its TCRdb copy is limited to in-frame clones, with some not included. The data contain 34,000 or so clones, just over 90% of them singletons. The sample was CD8+ T cells from peripheral blood mononuclear cells, taken before pregnancy. The receptors here all came from a female donor with multiple sclerosis, enrolled in a pregnancy study.

This clone was picked up one time. The V call is TRBV27, the J call TRBJ2-2; perhaps TRBD2 as D (7 bases). The germline V gene encodes CDR1 MNHEY and CDR2 SMNVEV (reference sequence). The CDR3 consists of 16 residues. V lost 1 base and J lost 4, with 13 bases in between. In DNA form, the CDR3 reads TGTGCCAGCAGTTTATTTCGGGGGGCGCGCACCGGGGAGCTGTTTTTT. Translation: CASSLFRGARTGELFF.

The chain carries TRBV5-4 and TRBJ1-2; 10 bases agree with TRBD1. CDR1 and CDR2 (germline): SGHNT, YYREEE (reference sequence). V shed 4 bases, J shed 3 bases, and the junction held 9 bases outside the gene matches. CDR3 length: 16 residues. The CDR3 nucleotides are TGTGCCAGCAGCGTTGGGACAGGGGTTATCCACTATGGCTACACCTTC. This gives the protein CASSVGTGVIHYGYTF. The full variable domain, its missing parts supplied by reference TRBV5-4 and TRBJ1-2, is ETGVTQSPTHLIKTRGQQVTLRCSSQSGHNTVSWYQQALGQGPQFIFQYYREEENGRGNFPPRFSGLQFPNYSSELNVNALELDDSALYLCASSVGTGVIHYGYTFGSGTRLTVV.

V and J are TRBV14 and TRBJ2-7; 8 positions agree with TRBD1. CDR1 and CDR2 from the germline V gene are SGHDN and FVKESK. The CDR3 is 15 residues long. Unmatched junction bases numbered 8, after V lost 4 bases and J lost 3 bases. CDR3 sequence (DNA): TGTGCCAGCAGCCCATGGACAGGGTTTAACTACGAGCAGTACTTC. Residues: CASSPWTGFNYEQYF.

V usage is TRBV5-1 and J usage is TRBJ2-7; D may be TRBD2 (6 bases). CDR3 length: 13 residues. With 0 bases removed from V and 5 bases from J, the gap between germline ends came to 9 bases. Germline V gene sequence: CDR1 SGHRS, CDR2 YFSETQ. This chain's CDR3 is CASSLGRGDEQYF. CDR3 DNA sequence: TGCGCCAGCAGCTTGGGGAGGGGCGACGAGCAGTACTTC.

The chain joins TRBV9 to TRBJ2-3; D call uncertain. Germline CDR1 and CDR2: SGDLS and YYNGEE. The CDR3 totals 17 residues. V lost 3 bases, J lost 0 bases, and 17 bases lay in between. CDR3 nucleotide sequence: TGTGCCAGCAGCGGAACCCGAGGAGCGACTAGCACAGATACGCAGTATTTT. Protein sequence: CASSGTRGATSTDTQYF.

This clone was counted a single time. This chain connects TRBV4-3 to TRBJ1-1, with 10 nucleotides matching TRBD1. This CDR3 has 15 amino acids. Trimming at V came to 2 bases and at J to 4 bases, leaving 4 bases not matched to a gene. Per germline, CDR1 LGHNA and CDR2 YSLEER. The CDR3 spells CASSQLDRGGTEAFF. CDR3 nucleotide sequence: TGCGCCAGCAGCCAACTGGACAGGGGGGGCACTGAAGCTTTCTTT.

In its sample, this clone was seen a few times. The rearrangement links TRBV30 to TRBJ1-1; 9 nucleotides align to TRBD1. V was clipped by 5 bases and J by 0 bases; unmatched bases: 10. This CDR3 region has 16 residues. The V gene's germline CDR1 is GTSNPN and CDR2 SVGIG (reference sequence). The CDR3 bases are TGTGCCTGGGGGACAGGGTCCAATCCTTTGAACACTGAAGCTTTCTTT. Its translation: CAWGTGSNPLNTEAFF.

This chain links TRBV5-6 with TRBJ1-5; D possibly corresponds to TRBD1 (6 bases). This CDR3 has 15 residues. Germline assignment: CDR1 SGHDT and CDR2 YYEEEE. Trimming took 4 bases from V and 3 from J, leaving 14 bases between them. The CDR3 here is CASSPGGAANQPQHF. The CDR3 nucleotides read TGTGCCAGCAGCCCCGGGGGGGCCGCCAATCAGCCCCAGCATTTT.

V and J are TRBV4-1 and TRBJ2-7, with TRBD2 matching 13 bases. Germline CDR1 and CDR2: MGHRA and YSYEKL. V was clipped by 0 bases and J by 2 bases; unmatched bases: 1. CDR3 length: 16 residues. The CDR3 spells CASSQEGTSGTYEQYF. The CDR3 DNA reads as TGCGCCAGCAGCCAAGAAGGGACTAGCGGGACCTACGAGCAGTACTTC.

The chain carries TRBV30 and TRBJ1-2, with D maybe TRBD1 (5 bases). Germline V gives CDR1 GTSNPN, CDR2 SVGIG (reference sequence). The CDR3 has 13 amino acids. With 4 bases removed from V and 6 bases from J, the gap between germline ends came to 15 bases. The CDR3 nucleotides are TGTGCCTGGAACGCTGACGGCAGGGATGGCTACACCTTC. Translation gives CAWNADGRDGYTF.

This chain joins TRBV6-5 and TRBJ1-5; 9 positions match TRBD1. V was pared by 6 bases and J by 5 bases, with 8 bases of the junction left unmatched. Germline CDR1 and CDR2: MNHEY and SVGAGI. This CDR3 spans 15 amino acids. CDR3 protein: CASSPGTGYDQPQHF. The CDR3 DNA is TGTGCCAGCAGCCCCGGGACAGGGTATGATCAGCCCCAGCATTTT.

This chain uses TRBV29-1 with TRBJ2-7, with 12 bases aligning to TRBD1. V lost 5 bases to trimming and J lost 5 bases; unmatched junction nucleotides: 10. This CDR3 region has 15 residues. Germline V gives CDR1 SQVTM, CDR2 ANQGSEA. The CDR3, as DNA: TGCAGCGTTCATACGCCGGGACAGGGGGCACACGAGCAGTACTTC. Protein: CSVHTPGQGAHEQYF.

The genes are TRBV30 and TRBJ2-4; 10 bases agree with TRBD2. V lost 2 bases, J lost 9 bases, and 7 bases stayed unmatched. The CDR3 runs 14 residues. CDR1 GTSNPN and CDR2 SVGIG come from the germline V gene (reference sequence). The CDR3 nucleotides read TGTGCCTGGAGTCTAGCGGGAGAGGCTCCCATTCAGTACTTC. Protein product: CAWSLAGEAPIQYF.

This chain joins TRBV29-1 and TRBJ2-6; D remains ambiguous. The CDR3 is 16 amino acids. V lost 0 bases to trimming and J lost 2 bases, with 11 bases between them. Per the germline V gene, CDR1 is SQVTM and CDR2 is ANQGSEA. In nucleotides, the CDR3 is TGCAGCGTTGAAGAGGGCCGTAACCCTGGGGCCAACGTCCTGACTTTC. As protein: CSVEEGRNPGANVLTF.

The chain recombines TRBV13 with TRBJ1-1; 7 bases line up with TRBD1. Germline loops: CDR1 PRHDT, CDR2 FYEKMQ (reference sequence). The J segment lost 1 base and the V segment lost 8 bases, leaving 4 bases of the junction unmatched. CDR3 length: 13 residues. CDR3 DNA sequence: TGTGCCAGCGCGGGACAGTCGAACACTGAAGCTTTCTTT. It translates to CASAGQSNTEAFF.

The rearrangement links TRBV5-6 to TRBJ2-3, with D possibly matching TRBD2 (6 bases). The CDR3 loop spans 16 amino acids. The germline V and J ends were trimmed by 0 bases and 2 bases, with 13 bases remaining between them. CDR1 SGHDT and CDR2 YYEEEE come from the germline V gene. The CDR3 sequence: CASSLEARGFTDTQYF. The DNA for the CDR3 is TGTGCCAGCAGCTTGGAAGCGCGGGGATTCACAGATACGCAGTATTTT.

This clone was recorded a few times. The gene calls are TRBV27 and TRBJ1-5; D perhaps matches TRBD1 (5 bases). The CDR3 runs to 14 residues. The germline V gene encodes CDR1 MNHEY and CDR2 SMNVEV (reference sequence). Trimming removed 3 bases from V and 1 base from J, with 7 bases in between. CDR3 nucleotide sequence: TGTGCCAGCAGTTTCGGGGGGAGCAATCAGCCCCAGCATTTT. It translates to CASSFGGSNQPQHF.

This chain connects TRBV4-2 to TRBJ2-1, with TRBD2 matching over 13 bases. Trimming cost V 5 bases and J 2 bases; bases outside gene matches: 6. The germline gives CDR1 LGHNA, CDR2 YNFKEQ. This CDR3 contains 17 residues. The CDR3 loop is CASSTRTSGGTYNEQFF. As DNA, the CDR3 is TGTGCCAGCAGCACCCGGACTAGCGGGGGAACCTACAATGAGCAGTTCTTC.

The V and J genes are TRBV29-1 and TRBJ1-6, with a weak D call TRBD1 (6 bases). Germline V gives CDR1 SQVTM, CDR2 ANQGSEA. The CDR3 totals 13 residues. Trimming took 4 bases from V and 10 from J, leaving 14 bases between them. CDR3 amino acids: CSVGAGEGSPLHF. As DNA, the CDR3 is TGCAGCGTTGGGGCAGGGGAGGGCTCACCCCTCCACTTT.

The chain combines TRBV6-1 with TRBJ2-1; D gene unclear. The CDR3 runs to 12 residues. Trimming removed 3 bases from V and 12 bases from J, with 12 bases in between. Germline-derived CDR1 and CDR2 are MNHNS and SASEGT. The CDR3 DNA is TGTGCCAGCAGTGACTCCCAGGTAGGGCAGTTCTTC. This translates into CASSDSQVGQFF.

This sequence joins TRBV6-5 and TRBJ1-2; the D gene is possibly TRBD1 (5 bases). Looked up from germline, CDR1 is MNHEY and CDR2 is SVGAGI. The CDR3 has 15 residues. Trimming took off 6 bases at V and 0 bases at J, with 14 bases between the two ends. CDR3 in DNA: TGTGCCAGCAGCCTAGGGGCAGAAGCTAACTATGGCTACACCTTC. Amino acid sequence: CASSLGAEANYGYTF.

The V call is TRBV6-5, the J call TRBJ1-6; D might be TRBD1 (6 bases). V lost 0 bases and J 8 bases, leaving 8 bases between the germline ends. The CDR3 runs 14 residues. Germline loops: CDR1 MNHEY, CDR2 SVGAGI. CDR3 DNA: TGTGCCAGCAGTTACTCAGGGGGTTATTCACCCCTCCACTTT. Translating it yields CASSYSGGYSPLHF.

CDR3 coding DNA: TGCAGCGTTGTTGGAAGGGAGGGCACCGGGGAGCTGTTTTTT. The encoded protein is CSVVGREGTGELFF. This chain joins TRBV29-1 and TRBJ2-2, with 7 bases identical to TRBD2. The length of the CDR3 is 14 residues. V lost 4 bases, J lost 4 bases, and 6 bases stayed unmatched. The germline gives CDR1 SQVTM, CDR2 ANQGSEA.

This clone was detected once. The V call is TRBV7-7, the J call TRBJ2-2; no firm D call. Trimming stripped 5 bases from V and 3 bases from J, with 13 bases between. The germline CDR1 and CDR2 sequences are SSHAT and FNYEAQ (reference sequence). The CDR3 is made up of 15 amino acids. DNA for the CDR3: TGTGCCAGCAGCCCTGCAGCAGGTTACACCGGGGAGCTGTTTTTT. Encoded protein: CASSPAAGYTGELFF.

The rearrangement uses TRBV7-9 and TRBJ2-3; TRBD2 is a possible D gene (7 bases). The ends were cut back, 5 bases at V and 3 bases at J, with 15 bases in the middle. The CDR3 contains 15 residues. The germline gives CDR1 SEHNR, CDR2 FQNEAQ (reference sequence). This CDR3 is CASSPPGGMTDTQYF. Written as DNA, the CDR3 is TGTGCCAGCAGCCCGCCGGGGGGCATGACAGATACGCAGTATTTT.

J is TRBJ1-1 and V is TRBV5-1, with TRBD1 identical over 7 bases. The length of the CDR3 is 15 residues. CDR1 and CDR2 (germline): SGHRS, YFSETQ. The J segment lost 5 bases and the V segment lost 4 bases, leaving 11 bases of the junction unmatched. This CDR3 is CASSPETGRKTEAFF. The CDR3 nucleotides are TGCGCCAGCAGCCCCGAGACAGGGAGGAAGACTGAAGCTTTCTTT.